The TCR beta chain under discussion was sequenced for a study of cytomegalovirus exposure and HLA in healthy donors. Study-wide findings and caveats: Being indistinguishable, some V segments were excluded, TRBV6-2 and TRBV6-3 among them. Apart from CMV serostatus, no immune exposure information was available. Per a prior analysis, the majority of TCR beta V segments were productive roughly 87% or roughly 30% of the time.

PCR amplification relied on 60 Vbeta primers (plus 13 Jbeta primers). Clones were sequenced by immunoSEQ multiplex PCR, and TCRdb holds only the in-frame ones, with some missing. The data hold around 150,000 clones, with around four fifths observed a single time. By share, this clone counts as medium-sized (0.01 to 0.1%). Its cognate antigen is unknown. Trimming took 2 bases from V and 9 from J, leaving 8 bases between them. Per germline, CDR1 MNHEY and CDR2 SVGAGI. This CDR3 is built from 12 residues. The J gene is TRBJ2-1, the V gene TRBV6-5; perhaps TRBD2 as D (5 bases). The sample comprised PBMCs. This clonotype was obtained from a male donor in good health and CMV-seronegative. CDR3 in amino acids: CASSYRRTEQFF. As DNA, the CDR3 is TGTGCCAGCAGTTACCGGAGGACTGAGCAGTTCTTC.